This T cell receptor (beta chain) was obtained from a study of CD8+CD57+ T cells in acquired aplastic anemia. This clonotype was counted once. Its matching antigen is unknown. By flow cytometry, patients selected for sequencing had shown an expansion of CD8+CD57+ cells. From germline, CDR1 is MGHDK and CDR2 SYGVNS. Deletions cut 5 bases from V and 7 bases from J, with 15 bases between. The length of the CDR3 is 13 residues. General study findings and limits: Sharing between patients and controls was observed for around 27 CD8+ CDR3 sequences.

Profiles of TCR beta VDJ and CDR3 were generated from a genomic DNA template. A single record per CDR3 protein comes from TCRdb applying MiXCR to the reads. The sample lists some 170,000 distinct CDR3 sequences; around 48% were seen once. The rearrangement uses TRBV25-1 and TRBJ2-7, with D unclear. Sequencing was done on a sample of sorted CD4+, CD8+, or CD8+CD57+ T cells (not recorded which) from PBMCs. This clonotype was sampled from a human donor with aplastic anemia. CDR3 loop: CASSFREMGEQYF. In nucleotides, the CDR3 is TGTGCCAGCAGTTTTAGGGAAATGGGGGAGCAGTACTTC.